Below, 24 T cell receptor beta chains from the same sample are listed, as sequenced in a study of blood T cell repertoires in COVID-19. Sequencing used immunoSEQ multiplex PCR; TCRdb keeps in-frame clones, though not all of them. Found here are 100,000 to 150,000 clones, around 74% of them singletons; the top ten hold around 5.5%. Sequencing input: peripheral blood. These receptors came from a man in his 60s with acute or convalescent COVID-19.

This chain links TRBV15 with TRBJ2-1, with a weak D call TRBD2 (6 bases). In germline, CDR1 is LNHNV, CDR2 YYDKDF (reference sequence). Between the trimmed V and J ends, which lost 5 bases and 3 bases, there was a span of 11 bases. The CDR3 covers 14 residues. CDR3 region: CATSPTDYYNEQFF. CDR3 nucleotide sequence: TGTGCCACCAGCCCGACGGACTACTACAATGAGCAGTTCTTC.

This chain links TRBV30 with TRBJ2-3, with D hard to call. Germline CDR1 reads GTSNPN; CDR2 reads SVGIG (reference sequence). CDR3 size: 16 residues. The V end was cut by 4 bases, the J end by 1 base, with 18 bases between. DNA for the CDR3: TGTGCCTGGAACCCTCCGGTTCAGGCACGCACAGATACGCAGTATTTT. It codes for CAWNPPVQARTDTQYF.

This chain uses TRBV10-1 with TRBJ2-1; no reliable D call. The V and J ends lost 3 bases and 5 bases respectively, with 8 bases between them. Germline-derived CDR1 and CDR2 are WNHNN and SYGVQD (reference sequence). This CDR3 contains 13 residues. CDR3 sequence reads: CASSDTRDNEQFF. CDR3 in DNA: TGCGCCAGCAGTGATACTCGAGACAATGAGCAGTTCTTC.

The CDR3: CASSLTSGVDTQYF. The CDR3, as DNA: TGTGCCAGCAGCCTAACTAGCGGGGTAGATACGCAGTATTTT. This chain links TRBV7-9 with TRBJ2-3; TRBD2 matches at 10 bases. The germline CDR1 and CDR2 sequences are SEHNR and FQNEAQ (reference sequence). The CDR3 runs to 14 residues. Losses at the gene ends were 5 bases for V and 5 bases for J; bases not matched to a gene: 4.

This chain links TRBV2 with TRBJ2-2; 16 bases agree with TRBD2. This CDR3 has 16 residues. Germline V lookup: CDR1 SNHLY, CDR2 FYNNEI. Unmatched junction bases numbered 0, after V lost 8 bases and J lost 0 bases. The CDR3 DNA reads as TGTGCCAGCGGGACTAGCGGGGGGGCGAACACCGGGGAGCTGTTTTTT. Its protein product is CASGTSGGANTGELFF.

The chain links TRBV2 to TRBJ2-1, with 10 bases fitting TRBD1. This CDR3 region has 16 residues. CDR1 is SNHLY, CDR2 FYNNEI, per germline. V gave up 4 bases and J gave up 2 bases; unmatched junction bases: 5. For the CDR3, the DNA is TGTGCCAGCAGTGGCCGACAGGGGGCTACCTACAATGAGCAGTTCTTC. This codes for CASSGRQGATYNEQFF.

The genes are TRBV11-2 and TRBJ2-7, with a weak D call TRBD1 (6 bases). Germline CDR1 is SGHAT and CDR2 is FQNNGV. V lost 2 bases and J 5 bases, leaving 16 bases between the germline ends. The CDR3 consists of 15 residues. The CDR3 loop reads CASSLPPATGHEQYF. The CDR3 DNA reads as TGTGCCAGCAGCTTACCCCCCGCCACAGGGCACGAGCAGTACTTC.

V is TRBV11-3 and J is TRBJ2-1; no definite D call. The germline V and J ends were trimmed by 1 base and 8 bases, with 9 bases remaining between them. CDR1 and CDR2 from the germline V gene are SGHNT and YENEEA. This CDR3 is built from 13 residues. The CDR3 loop reads CASSLASADEQFF. In DNA form, the CDR3 reads TGTGCCAGCAGCTTAGCGTCTGCGGATGAGCAGTTCTTC.

This chain uses TRBV6-1 with TRBJ2-2, with TRBD2 matching over 10 bases. The CDR3 has 18 residues. Germline lookup yields CDR1 MNHNS and CDR2 SASEGT. V lost 4 bases to trimming and J lost 3 bases; unmatched junction nucleotides: 11. The CDR3 DNA follows: TGTGCCAGCAGTGCATTAGCGGGGGGAGGCGGATACACCGGGGAGCTGTTTTTT. Its translation is CASSALAGGGGYTGELFF.

The J gene is TRBJ1-4, the V gene TRBV5-6; D gene uncertain. This CDR3 comprises 13 residues. The germline CDR1 and CDR2 sequences are SGHDT and YYEEEE. Trimming pared 4 bases from V and 8 bases from J, leaving 12 bases between. The CDR3 sequence: CASSRGQREKLFF. Written as DNA, the CDR3 is TGTGCCAGCAGCAGAGGGCAACGAGAAAAACTGTTTTTT.

This clone was observed at least ten times. The rearrangement links TRBV27 to TRBJ2-3, with a possible D match to TRBD1 (5 bases). V dropped 6 bases and J dropped 4 bases, with 14 bases sitting between them. CDR1 and CDR2 from the germline V gene are MNHEY and SMNVEV (reference sequence). This CDR3 contains 14 residues. The CDR3 region is CASRTQVGADTQYF. In DNA, the CDR3 is TGTGCCAGCAGAACACAGGTTGGGGCAGATACGCAGTATTTT.

The genes are TRBV6-5 and TRBJ1-1, with TRBD1 as a possible D gene (5 bases). Germline CDR1 and CDR2: MNHEY and SVGAGI. The length of the CDR3 is 12 residues. Between the trimmed V and J ends, which lost 4 bases and 8 bases, there was a span of 11 bases. The CDR3 DNA is TGTGCCAGCAGTTGGAGACAGACCGAAGCTTTCTTT. Translating it yields CASSWRQTEAFF.

This chain links TRBV5-1 with TRBJ2-1, with a weak D call TRBD1 (6 bases). The CDR3 contains 14 residues. Germline V lookup: CDR1 SGHRS, CDR2 YFSETQ. V was clipped by 6 bases and J by 5 bases, with 15 bases between them. The CDR3 sequence is CASTGQGLHNEQFF. In DNA, the CDR3 is TGCGCCAGCACCGGGCAGGGGCTTCACAATGAGCAGTTCTTC.

This chain uses TRBV7-3 with TRBJ2-1, with D maybe TRBD1 (6 bases). The V end was cut by 5 bases, the J end by 3 bases, with 8 bases between. This CDR3 region has 13 residues. Germline CDR1 and CDR2: SGHTA and FQGTGA. The CDR3 nucleotides read TGTGCCAGCAGCACACAGGGCTACAATGAGCAGTTCTTC. Translation: CASSTQGYNEQFF.

The chain couples TRBV7-3 to TRBJ2-3; 12 bases line up with TRBD2. In germline, CDR1 is SGHTA, CDR2 FQGTGA. The CDR3 runs to 15 residues. V was clipped by 5 bases and J by 7 bases; unmatched bases: 7. The CDR3 DNA reads TGTGCCAGCAGCCCCCCCGGGACTAGCGGGCATACGCAGTATTTT. Its protein is CASSPPGTSGHTQYF.

This clone was seen a few times. The chain links TRBV9 to TRBJ1-2; the D gene is possibly TRBD1 (6 bases). The CDR3 sequence is 15 residues long. The germline CDR1 and CDR2 sequences are SGDLS and YYNGEE. V lost 0 bases, J lost 5 bases, and 14 bases lay in between. The DNA for the CDR3 is TGTGCCAGCAGCGTAGGAAGAACAACAGGGTATGGCTACACCTTC. Translated, it gives CASSVGRTTGYGYTF. The full variable domain, completed using reference TRBV9 and TRBJ1-2, is DSGVTQTPKHLITATGQRVTLRCSPRSGDLSVYWYQQSLDQGLQFLIQYYNGEERAKGNILERFSAQQFPDLHSELNLSSLELGDSALYFCASSVGRTTGYGYTFGSGTRLTVV.

This clone was recorded a few times. J is TRBJ2-7 and V is TRBV3-1 (or the pseudogene TRBV3-2), with TRBD2 identical over 7 bases. V lost 1 base and J lost 10; bases outside the gene matches: 7. The CDR3 extends over 13 amino acids. Germline assignment: CDR1 LGHDT and CDR2 YNNKEL (reference sequence). Here the CDR3 DNA reads TGTGCCAGCAGCCAAGGTGCTAGCGGAACACAGTACTTC. It codes for CASSQGASGTQYF.

The CDR3 protein is CASSYSWTASYGYTF. As DNA, the CDR3 is TGTGCCAGCAGTTACTCGTGGACAGCTTCCTATGGCTACACCTTC. The chain links TRBV6-5 to TRBJ1-2, with a possible D match to TRBD1 (6 bases). The CDR3 covers 15 residues. Trimming stripped 0 bases from V and 4 bases from J, with 12 bases between. Per the germline V gene, CDR1 is MNHEY and CDR2 is SVGAGI.

The CDR3 region is CASSEQGADYNEQFF. The CDR3 coding sequence is TGCGCCAGCAGTGAACAGGGGGCAGACTACAATGAGCAGTTCTTC. The J gene is TRBJ2-1, the V gene TRBV5-1, with 9 nucleotides matching TRBD1. Trimming removed 5 bases from V and 3 bases from J; junction bases left unmatched: 6. Germline CDR1 is SGHRS and CDR2 is YFSETQ. This CDR3 has 15 residues.

This clone was seen once. This chain connects TRBV12-3 or TRBV12-4 to TRBJ1-5; D call uncertain. This CDR3 spans 13 amino acids. Deletions cut 6 bases from V and 9 bases from J, with 15 bases between. The CDR3 spells CASRARRETPQHF. For the CDR3, the DNA is TGTGCCAGCAGGGCCCGGCGGGAGACGCCCCAGCATTTT.

The rearrangement links TRBV9 to TRBJ1-2; TRBD1 matches 12 bases. This CDR3 region has 15 residues. From germline, CDR1 is SGDLS and CDR2 YYNGEE. Unmatched junction bases numbered 8, after V lost 3 bases and J lost 8 bases. CDR3: CASSERGQGAPGYTF. CDR3 coding DNA: TGTGCCAGCAGCGAAAGGGGACAGGGGGCGCCGGGCTACACCTTC.

The chain joins TRBV5-1 to TRBJ2-5; 12 nucleotides align to TRBD2. This CDR3 spans 15 amino acids. V lost 1 base and J lost 5; bases outside the gene matches: 3. From germline, CDR1 is SGHRS and CDR2 YFSETQ. The CDR3, as DNA: TGCGCCAGCAGCTTGCGAACTAGCGGGGGGGAGACCCAGTACTTC. Amino acids: CASSLRTSGGETQYF.

This rearrangement joins TRBV19 to TRBJ2-2; TRBD2 agrees at 10 bases. The CDR3 sequence is 17 residues long. Per germline, CDR1 LNHDA and CDR2 SQIVND (reference sequence). With 4 bases clipped from V and 5 bases from J, the junction kept 10 bases outside the gene matches. The CDR3 is CASSNRWASGGTGELFF. The CDR3 nucleotides read TGTGCCAGTAGTAACCGTTGGGCTAGCGGGGGAACCGGGGAGCTGTTTTTT.

This clone has a count of ten or more. The CDR3 bases are TGTGCCACCAGTGGCCTGACAGCGACATATGGCTACACCTTC. Translated, it gives CATSGLTATYGYTF. The chain combines TRBV24-1 with TRBJ1-2; weak D call: TRBD1 (5 bases). Trimming stripped 5 bases from V and 5 bases from J, with 14 bases between. This CDR3 is built from 14 residues. Germline lookup yields CDR1 KGHDR and CDR2 SFDVKD.